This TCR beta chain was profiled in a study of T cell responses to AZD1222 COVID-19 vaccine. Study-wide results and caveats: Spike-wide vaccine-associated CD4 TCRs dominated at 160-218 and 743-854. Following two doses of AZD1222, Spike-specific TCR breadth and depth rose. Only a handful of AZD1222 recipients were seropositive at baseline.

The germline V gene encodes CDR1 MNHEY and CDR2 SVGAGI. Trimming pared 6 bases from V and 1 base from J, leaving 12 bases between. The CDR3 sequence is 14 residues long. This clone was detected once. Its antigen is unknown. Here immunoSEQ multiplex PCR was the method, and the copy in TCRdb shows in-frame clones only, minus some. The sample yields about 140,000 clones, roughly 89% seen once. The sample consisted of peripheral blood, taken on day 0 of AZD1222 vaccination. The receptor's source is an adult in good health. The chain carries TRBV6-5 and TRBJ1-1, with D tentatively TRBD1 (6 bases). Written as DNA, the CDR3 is TGTGCCAGCAGCCTCAGGACAGCGAACACTGAAGCTTTCTTT. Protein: CASSLRTANTEAFF.